This T cell receptor beta chain was found in a study of CD8 T cells in ankylosing spondylitis. The CDR3 consists of 14 residues. CDR1 SGHNT and CDR2 YENEEA come from the germline V gene. Trimming took 1 base from V and 1 from J, leaving 7 bases between them. TCRdb re-derived calls from the 5' RACE reads in MiXCR, one entry per CDR3 protein. The data contain under 130,000 distinct CDR3 sequences, about 25% of them singletons. The sequenced material came from synovial fluid, either unsorted or a sorted T cell fraction (not recorded which). The sequence was collected from a male donor with ankylosing spondylitis. V and J are TRBV11-3 and TRBJ2-5, with D possibly being TRBD1 (5 bases). The CDR3 DNA sequence: TGTGCCAGCAGCTTAGGCAGGGCCCAAGAGACCCAGTACTTC. This encodes CASSLGRAQETQYF.